This is a list of T cell receptor beta chains from one sample in a study of OX40 agonist ivuxolimab in advanced cancers. TCRdb's table, derived via immunoSEQ multiplex PCR, lists solely in-frame clones and lacks some. This sample has tens of thousands of clones, with around 90% found just once. This specimen was CD4+ or CD8+ T cells sorted from blood, taken in a trial of the OX40 agonist ivuxolimab. These receptors came from an adult with an advanced solid tumor such as melanoma, head and neck, liver or kidney cancer. Both conserved end residues are part of each CDR3. The D gene is left open where the match is weak. Clone sizes are given selectively: once, few, many, or a class where the clone is expanded.

>NA|TRBJ2-2|NA|TRBV15
TGTGCCACCAGCAGAGGACTACCGGGATCTAACACCGGGGAGCTGTTTTTT
CATSRGLPGSNTGELFF
>NA|TRBJ2-3|NA|TRBV27
TGTGCCAGCAGTATCCGGGAATCGATGACAGATACGCAGTATTTT
CASSIRESMTDTQYF
>NA|TRBJ1-3|NA|TRBV4-2
TGTGCCAGCAGCCAAGAATTCTCTGGAAACACCATATATTTT
CASSQEFSGNTIYF
>NA|TRBJ1-4|NA|TRBV2
TGTGCCAGCAGTAGACAGCTGGGGAATGAAAAACTGTTTTTT
CASSRQLGNEKLFF
>NA|TRBJ1-1|TRBD1|TRBV4-1
TGCGCCAGCAGCCAAGAGGGACAGTTCGCCACTGAAGCTTTCTTT
CASSQEGQFATEAFF
>NA|TRBJ2-7|NA|TRBV27
TGTGCCAGCAGTTTAGGCGGGGCAAACTACGAGCAGTACTTC
CASSLGGANYEQYF
>NA|TRBJ2-1|TRBD1|TRBV11-2
TGTGCCAGCAGCACCGACAGGGGGTTCTACAATGAGCAGTTCTTC
CASSTDRGFYNEQFF
>NA|TRBJ2-1|NA|TRBV5-1
TGCGCCAGCAGCTTGGCGGATGAGCAGTTCTTC
CASSLADEQFF
>NA|TRBJ1-6|NA|TRBV30
TGTGCCTGGAGTAGGACCGCCGACCCCCTCCACTTT
CAWSRTADPLHF
>medium-sized|TRBJ2-7|TRBD2|TRBV9
TGTGCCAGCAGCGTAGTAGGGCGGGGGGTTACCTACGAGCAGTACTTC
CASSVVGRGVTYEQYF
>NA|TRBJ2-3|NA|TRBV6-6
TGTGCCAGCAGTTACGGGGGGCCCAGAGCCACAGATACGCAGTATTTT
CASSYGGPRATDTQYF
>NA|TRBJ2-5|TRBD2|TRBV10-3
TGTGCCATCAGTGATACGAGAATAGCGGGGGAGGCCCAAGAGACCCAGTACTTC
CAISDTRIAGEAQETQYF
>NA|TRBJ2-1|TRBD1|TRBV7-9
TGTGCCAGCAGCTTTAGGGTTAGTGGACAGGGGTCCTACAATGAGCAGTTCTTC
CASSFRVSGQGSYNEQFF
>NA|TRBJ2-3|TRBD2|TRBV7-8
TGTGCCAGCAGCTGGACTAGCGGAAGCACAGATACGCAGTATTTT
CASSWTSGSTDTQYF
>NA|TRBJ2-3|NA|TRBV29-1
TGCAGCGTTGAGGTGGCAGGGGCAACAGATACGCAGTATTTT
CSVEVAGATDTQYF
>NA|TRBJ1-1|TRBD1|TRBV19
TGTGCCAGTAGTATGGGGGACAGTGAGAACACTGAAGCTTTCTTT
CASSMGDSENTEAFF
>NA|TRBJ1-6|NA|TRBV27
TGTGCCAGCAGCCCTCTCGGGACGGAGAATAATTCACCCCTCCACTTT
CASSPLGTENNSPLHF
>NA|TRBJ2-1|TRBD1|TRBV7-9
TGTGCCAGCACCACCGGGACAGGGGTCAATGAGCAGTTCTTC
CASTTGTGVNEQFF
>NA|TRBJ2-4|TRBD1|TRBV7-9
TGTGCCAGCAGCCCCAGGACAGGATCGCTAGCCAAAAACATTCAGTACTTC
CASSPRTGSLAKNIQYF
>NA|TRBJ2-5|NA|TRBV5-6
TGTGCCAGCAGCTTGAGGTCGGGCAGCCAAGAGACCCAGTACTTC
CASSLRSGSQETQYF
>NA|TRBJ1-2|NA|TRBV30
TGTGCCTGGAGCCCGGGGGGGGAAGGCTACACCTTC
CAWSPGGEGYTF
>NA|TRBJ1-1|NA|TRBV2
TGTGCCAGCAGTGAGTCATGGAGCATGAACACTGAAGCTTTCTTT
CASSESWSMNTEAFF